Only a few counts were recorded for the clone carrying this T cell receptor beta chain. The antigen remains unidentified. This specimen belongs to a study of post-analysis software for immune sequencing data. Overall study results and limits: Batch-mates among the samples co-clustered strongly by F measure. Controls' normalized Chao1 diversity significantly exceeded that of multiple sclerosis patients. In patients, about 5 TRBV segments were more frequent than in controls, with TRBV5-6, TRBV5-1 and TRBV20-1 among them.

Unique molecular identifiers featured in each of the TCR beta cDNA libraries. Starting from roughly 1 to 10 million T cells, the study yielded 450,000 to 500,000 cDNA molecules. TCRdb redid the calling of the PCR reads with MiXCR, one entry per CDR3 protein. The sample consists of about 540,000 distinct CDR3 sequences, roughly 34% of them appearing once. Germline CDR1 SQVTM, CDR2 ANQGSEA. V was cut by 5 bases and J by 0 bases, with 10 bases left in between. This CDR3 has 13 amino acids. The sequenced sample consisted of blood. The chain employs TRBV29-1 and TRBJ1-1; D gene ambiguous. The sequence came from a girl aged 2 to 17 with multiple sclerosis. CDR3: CSVSAALNTEAFF. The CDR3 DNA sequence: TGCAGCGTTTCGGCGGCCCTGAACACTGAAGCTTTCTTT. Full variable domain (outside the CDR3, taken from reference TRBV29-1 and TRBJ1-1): SAVISQKPSRDICQRGTSLTIQCQVDSQVTMMFWYRQQPGQSLTLIATANQGSEATYESGFVIDKFPISRPNLTFSTLTVSNMSPEDSSIYLCSVSAALNTEAFFGQGTRLTVV.